This T cell receptor beta chain was captured by sequencing in a study of T cell changes during pregnancy in multiple sclerosis. The CDR3 spans 15 residues. J gave up 3 bases and V 4 bases, and 8 bases lay outside the gene matches. Germline lookup yields CDR1 SGHTA and CDR2 FQGNSA. Sequenced by immunoSEQ multiplex PCR; TCRdb stores in-frame clones only, minus some. The data show 70,000 to 100,000 clones, around 92% seen once. The J gene is TRBJ2-7, the V gene TRBV7-2; 8 bases map to TRBD1. The clonotype comes from a female donor with multiple sclerosis, enrolled in a pregnancy study. Sequencing was performed on peripheral blood, taken in the third trimester of pregnancy. This CDR3 is CASSSYRGMGYEQYF. The CDR3 region has the DNA TGTGCCAGCAGCTCATACAGGGGGATGGGCTACGAGCAGTACTTC.